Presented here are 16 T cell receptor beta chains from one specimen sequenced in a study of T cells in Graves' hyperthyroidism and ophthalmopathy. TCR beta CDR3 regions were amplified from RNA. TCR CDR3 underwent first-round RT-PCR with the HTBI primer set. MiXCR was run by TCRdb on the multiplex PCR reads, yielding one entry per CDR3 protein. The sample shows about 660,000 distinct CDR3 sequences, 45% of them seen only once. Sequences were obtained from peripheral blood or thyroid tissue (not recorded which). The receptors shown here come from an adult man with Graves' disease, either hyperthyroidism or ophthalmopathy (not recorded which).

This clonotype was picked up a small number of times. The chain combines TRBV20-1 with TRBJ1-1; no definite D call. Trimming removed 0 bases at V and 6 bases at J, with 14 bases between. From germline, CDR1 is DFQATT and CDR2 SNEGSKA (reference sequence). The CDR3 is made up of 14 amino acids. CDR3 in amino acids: CSARDGTVGAEAFF. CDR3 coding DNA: TGCAGTGCTAGAGATGGAACAGTCGGGGCTGAAGCTTTCTTT.

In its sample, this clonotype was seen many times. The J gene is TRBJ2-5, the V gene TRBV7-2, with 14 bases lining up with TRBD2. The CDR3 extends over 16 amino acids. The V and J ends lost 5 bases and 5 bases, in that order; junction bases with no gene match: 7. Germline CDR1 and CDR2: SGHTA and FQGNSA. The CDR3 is CASSTGLAGEGETQYF. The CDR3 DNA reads TGTGCCAGCAGCACGGGACTAGCGGGAGAGGGGGAGACCCAGTACTTC.

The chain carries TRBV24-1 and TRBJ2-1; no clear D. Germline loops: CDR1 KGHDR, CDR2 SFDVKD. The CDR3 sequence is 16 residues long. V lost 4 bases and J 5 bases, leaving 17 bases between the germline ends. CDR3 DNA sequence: TGTGCCACCAGTGACCGTACAAATCTCCCAAACAATGAGCAGTTCTTC. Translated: CATSDRTNLPNNEQFF.

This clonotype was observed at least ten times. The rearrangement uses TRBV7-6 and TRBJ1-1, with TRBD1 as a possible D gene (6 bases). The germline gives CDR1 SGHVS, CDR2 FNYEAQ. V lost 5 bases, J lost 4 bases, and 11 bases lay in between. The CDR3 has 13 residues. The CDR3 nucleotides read TGTGCCAGCAGCCCGGACAGATCCACTGAAGCTTTCTTT. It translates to CASSPDRSTEAFF.

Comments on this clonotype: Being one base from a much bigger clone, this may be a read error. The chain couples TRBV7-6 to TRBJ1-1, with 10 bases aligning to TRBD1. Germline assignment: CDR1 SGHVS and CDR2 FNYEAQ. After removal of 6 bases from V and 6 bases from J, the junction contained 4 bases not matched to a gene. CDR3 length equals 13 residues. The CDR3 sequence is CASRDRGYPEAFF. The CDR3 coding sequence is TGTGCCAGCAGGGACAGGGGGTACCCTGAAGCTTTCTTT.

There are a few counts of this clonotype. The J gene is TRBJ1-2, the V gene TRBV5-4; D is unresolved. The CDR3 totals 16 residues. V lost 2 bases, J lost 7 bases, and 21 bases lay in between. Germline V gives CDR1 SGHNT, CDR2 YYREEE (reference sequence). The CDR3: CASSLYGDSGFGGYTF. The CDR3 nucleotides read TGTGCCAGCAGCTTATACGGAGATAGCGGATTTGGTGGCTACACCTTC.

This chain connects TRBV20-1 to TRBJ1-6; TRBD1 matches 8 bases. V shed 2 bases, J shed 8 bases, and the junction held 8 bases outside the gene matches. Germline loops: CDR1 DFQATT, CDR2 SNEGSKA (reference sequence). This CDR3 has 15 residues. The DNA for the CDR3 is TGCAGTGCTAGAATCTGGACAGGGATCGATTCACCCCTCCACTTT. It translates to CSARIWTGIDSPLHF.

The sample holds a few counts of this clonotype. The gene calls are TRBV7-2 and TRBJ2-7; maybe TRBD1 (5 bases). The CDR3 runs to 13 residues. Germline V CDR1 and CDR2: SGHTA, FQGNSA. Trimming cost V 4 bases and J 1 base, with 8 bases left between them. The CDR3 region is CASSSDISYEQYF. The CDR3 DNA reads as TGTGCCAGCAGCTCGGACATTTCCTACGAGCAGTACTTC.

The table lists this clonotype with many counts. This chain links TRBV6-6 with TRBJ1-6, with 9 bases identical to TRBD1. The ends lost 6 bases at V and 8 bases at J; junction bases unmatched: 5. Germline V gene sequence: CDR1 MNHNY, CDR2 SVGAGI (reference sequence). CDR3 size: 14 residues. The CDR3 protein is CASRGQGVDSPLHF. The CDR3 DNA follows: TGTGCCAGCAGGGGACAGGGTGTAGATTCACCCCTCCACTTT.

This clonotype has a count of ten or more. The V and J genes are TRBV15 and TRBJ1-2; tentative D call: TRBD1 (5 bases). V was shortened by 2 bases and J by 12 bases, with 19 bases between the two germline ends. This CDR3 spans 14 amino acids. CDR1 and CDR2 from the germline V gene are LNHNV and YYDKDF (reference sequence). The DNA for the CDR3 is TGTGCCACCAGCAGACTGGGGCTAGCGGACGCGAACACCTTC. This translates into CATSRLGLADANTF. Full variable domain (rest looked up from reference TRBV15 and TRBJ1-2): DAMVIQNPRYQVTQFGKPVTLSCSQTLNHNVMYWYQQKSSQAPKLLFHYYDKDFNNEADTPDNFQSRRPNTSFCFLDIRSPGLGDTAMYLCATSRLGLADANTFGSGTRLTVV.

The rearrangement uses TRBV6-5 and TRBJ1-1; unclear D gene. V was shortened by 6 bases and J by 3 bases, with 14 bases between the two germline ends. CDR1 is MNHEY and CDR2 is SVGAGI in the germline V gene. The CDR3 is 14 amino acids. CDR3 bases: TGTGCCAGCAGAGCCCTATTTAGAGACACTGAAGCTTTCTTT. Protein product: CASRALFRDTEAFF.

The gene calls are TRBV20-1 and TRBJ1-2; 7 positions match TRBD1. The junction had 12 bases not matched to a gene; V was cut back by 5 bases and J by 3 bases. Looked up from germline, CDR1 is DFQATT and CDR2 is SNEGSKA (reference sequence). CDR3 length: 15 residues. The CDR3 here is CSAPHTPQGDYGYTF. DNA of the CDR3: TGCAGTGCTCCCCATACACCTCAGGGGGACTATGGCTACACCTTC.

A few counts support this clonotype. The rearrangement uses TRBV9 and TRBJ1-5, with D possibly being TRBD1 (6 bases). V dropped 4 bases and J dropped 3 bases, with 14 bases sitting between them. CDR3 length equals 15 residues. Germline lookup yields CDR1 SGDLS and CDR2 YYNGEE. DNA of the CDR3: TGTGCCAGCAGCCAAGGAGGACAGCTCAATCAGCCCCAGCATTTT. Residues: CASSQGGQLNQPQHF.

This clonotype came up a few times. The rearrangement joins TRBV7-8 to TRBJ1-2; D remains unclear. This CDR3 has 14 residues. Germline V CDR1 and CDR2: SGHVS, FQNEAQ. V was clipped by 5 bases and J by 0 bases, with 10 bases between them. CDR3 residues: CASSPGVTNYGYTF. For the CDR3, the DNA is TGTGCCAGCAGCCCAGGAGTGACTAACTATGGCTACACCTTC.

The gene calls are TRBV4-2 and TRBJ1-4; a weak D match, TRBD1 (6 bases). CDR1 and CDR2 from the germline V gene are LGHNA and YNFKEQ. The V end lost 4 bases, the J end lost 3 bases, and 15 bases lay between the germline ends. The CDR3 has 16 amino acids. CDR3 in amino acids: CASSRSHRDPNEKLFF. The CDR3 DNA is TGTGCCAGCAGCCGGTCCCACAGGGATCCTAATGAAAAACTGTTTTTT.

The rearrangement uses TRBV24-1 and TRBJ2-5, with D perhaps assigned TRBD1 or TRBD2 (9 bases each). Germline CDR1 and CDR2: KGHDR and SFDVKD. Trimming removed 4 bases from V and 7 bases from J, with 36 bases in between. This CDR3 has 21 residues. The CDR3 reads CATSDASGQGLQEPSGTTQYF. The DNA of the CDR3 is TGTGCCACCAGTGACGCCTCGGGACAGGGATTACAAGAGCCTAGCGGGACGACCCAGTACTTC.